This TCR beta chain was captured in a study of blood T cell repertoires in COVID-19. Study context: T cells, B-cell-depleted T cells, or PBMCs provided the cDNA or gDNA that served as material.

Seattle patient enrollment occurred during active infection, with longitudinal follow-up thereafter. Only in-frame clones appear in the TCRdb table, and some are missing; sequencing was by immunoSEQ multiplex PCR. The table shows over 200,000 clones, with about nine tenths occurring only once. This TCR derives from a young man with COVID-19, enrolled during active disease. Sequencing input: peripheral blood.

CDR3 residues: CASSPGQVRGYGYTF. The CDR3 DNA follows: TGTGCCAGCAGCCCTGGACAGGTTCGGGGCTATGGCTACACCTTC. The chain has TRBV7-3 and TRBJ1-2; TRBD1 aligns across 7 bases. The CDR3 spans 15 residues. V lost 5 bases to trimming and J lost 4 bases; unmatched junction nucleotides: 10. CDR1 is SGHTA and CDR2 is FQGTGA in the germline V gene. The complete variable domain, with remaining parts taken from reference TRBV7-3 and TRBJ1-2, reads GAGVSQTPSNKVTEKGKYVELRCDPISGHTALYWYRQSLGQGPEFLIYFQGTGAADDSGLPNDRFFAVRPEGSVSTLKIQRTERGDSAVYLCASSPGQVRGYGYTFGSGTRLTVV.